This T cell receptor beta chain was identified in a study of vaccination and CD4 T cells after COVID-19. CDR1 SGHNT and CDR2 YENEEA come from the germline V gene. This CDR3 comprises 16 residues. V dropped 5 bases and J dropped 0 bases, with 17 bases sitting between them. The Oncomine TCR Beta short-read assay was applied to DNA of cultured CD4+ T cells. In this case, cultured CD4+ T cells provided the extracted genomic DNA. TCRdb processed the PCR reads anew with MiXCR; each CDR3 protein has one entry. The sample has roughly 15,000 distinct CDR3 sequences, roughly 41% seen once. Documented treatment: roughly 10-day PBMC culture with coronavirus spike peptide pools or control peptides (ViraFEST assay). Regarding this clonotype: Its antigen is currently unknown.

The chain joins TRBV11-3 to TRBJ2-7, with D unclear. The receptor comes from a human donor who received a COVID-19 vaccine. The starting material was CD4+ T cells from blood, cultured in vitro, obtained before SARS-CoV-2 vaccination. The CDR3 sequence: CASSNPGGVDSYEQYF. The CDR3 DNA is TGTGCCAGCAGCAACCCCGGTGGGGTGGACTCCTACGAGCAGTACTTC.